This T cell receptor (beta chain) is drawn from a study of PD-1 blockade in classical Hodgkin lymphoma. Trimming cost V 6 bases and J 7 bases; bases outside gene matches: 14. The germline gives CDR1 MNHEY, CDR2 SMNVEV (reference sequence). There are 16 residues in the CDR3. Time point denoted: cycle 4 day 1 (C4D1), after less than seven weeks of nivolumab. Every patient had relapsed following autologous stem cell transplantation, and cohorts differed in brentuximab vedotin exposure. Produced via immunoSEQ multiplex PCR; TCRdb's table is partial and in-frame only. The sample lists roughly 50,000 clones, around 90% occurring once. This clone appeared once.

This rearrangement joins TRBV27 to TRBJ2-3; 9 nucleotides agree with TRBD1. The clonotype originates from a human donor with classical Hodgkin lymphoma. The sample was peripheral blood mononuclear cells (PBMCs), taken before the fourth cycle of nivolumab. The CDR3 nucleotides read TGTGCCAGCAGAAAATGGACAGGGGTCGATAAACATACGCAGTATTTT. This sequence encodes CASRKWTGVDKHTQYF.